This T cell receptor beta chain was recovered during a study of blood T cells in healthy people across ages. Per germline, CDR1 SNHLY and CDR2 FYNNEI. Deletions cut 3 bases from V and 0 bases from J, with 9 bases between. This CDR3 comprises 14 residues. Alongside a J-beta primer mix, a sample-barcoded 5' primer served in a second PCR lasting 7 to 11 cycles. Every molecule of cDNA carried a tag from a template-switch adaptor with 12 random nucleotides. TCRdb fed the 5' RACE reads into MiXCR, producing one record per CDR3 protein. The sample contains 1,300,000 or so distinct CDR3 sequences, around 59% of which appear only once.

This receptor was taken from a man aged 18 to 30 in good health. Sequencing used blood. The chain recombines TRBV2 with TRBJ2-7; tentative D call: TRBD1 (5 bases). The chain's CDR3 is CASSERQISYEQYF. The CDR3 nucleotides read TGTGCCAGCAGTGAGAGACAGATCTCCTACGAGCAGTACTTC.